Included here is one T cell receptor beta chain sequence, with context. The sample originates from a study of blood T cell repertoires in COVID-19. The wider study: From T cells, B-cell-depleted T cells, or PBMCs came the material, which was cDNA or gDNA.

The repertoire was sequenced with immunoSEQ multiplex PCR; TCRdb's copy has only in-frame clones and lacks some. The sample includes about 180,000 clones, roughly 89% of them seen just once. CDR1 and CDR2 (germline): SGHNT, YENEEA. Trimming removed 5 bases from V and 2 bases from J; junction bases left unmatched: 9. The CDR3 is 17 residues long. The chain combines TRBV11-3 with TRBJ2-5; TRBD2 aligns across 12 bases. The sequence was collected from a woman aged 70-85 years with COVID-19, enrolled during active disease. The sequenced material came from peripheral blood. The CDR3 region is CASSPRLAGEQQETQYF. DNA for the CDR3: TGTGCCAGCAGCCCTAGACTAGCGGGAGAACAACAAGAGACCCAGTACTTC.